This TCR beta chain was identified during a study of blood T cell repertoires in COVID-19. Seattle's cohort entered during active infection and was followed longitudinally. This clone came up once. Per the original data handling: How many nucleated cells were present was estimated from reference gene primer amplification. TCRdb's table, derived via immunoSEQ multiplex PCR, lists solely in-frame clones and lacks some. V and J calls plus clone size are reproduced from that table; the DNA served to infer D and trimming. This table holds more than 300,000 clones, more than 70% found once. There are 13 residues in the CDR3. Germline assignment: CDR1 MNHEY and CDR2 SVGAGI. V lost 1 base to trimming and J lost 0 bases, with 4 bases between them.

The clonotype comes from a woman under 40 with COVID-19, enrolled during active disease. The specimen sequenced was peripheral blood. The rearrangement uses TRBV6-5 and TRBJ2-7; D is unclear. The CDR3: CASSYYISYEQYF. The CDR3 nucleotides read TGTGCCAGCAGTTACTACATCTCCTACGAGCAGTACTTC.